The entry below describes one T cell receptor beta chain. Its antigen is not known. Peripheral blood genomic DNA, not sorted cells or RNA, was the template. This sample is part of a study of T cell repertoires in aging, cancer and after chemotherapy. Overall study context: Donor ages fell into six groups from 30 or younger up to 70 or older. Pre- and post-chemotherapy samples were paired from glioblastoma patients treated with temozolomide-based therapy.

A mixed TRB-A/B primer pool amplified rearranged TRB by multiplex touch-down PCR. TCRdb re-derived calls from the multiplex PCR reads in MiXCR, one entry per CDR3 protein. The sample yields a few thousand distinct CDR3 sequences, 45% seen once. V was clipped by 6 bases and J by 6 bases; unmatched bases: 6. This CDR3 is built from 13 residues. The germline gives CDR1 MNHEY, CDR2 SVGAGI. Study-level points and caveats: Loss of evenness, beyond lost richness, contributed to age-related TCR diversity decline in cancer patients.

Sequencing was done on a sample of blood. The source of this sequence is a human donor with a solid tumor. This sequence joins TRBV6-5 and TRBJ2-7, with 9 bases matching TRBD1. CDR3 nucleotides: TGTGCCAGCAGGCCAACAGGGGGCGGCGAGCAGTACTTC. It translates to CASRPTGGGEQYF.